One TCR beta chain is described in this entry. This clonotype has ten or more counts. What this receptor recognizes is not known. Base qualities are missing; no much larger clone stands one base away. The sample comes from a study of identical twins (dated by TCRdb to about 2016). For the wider study: To test whether fetal clonotypes persist, the study used deep sequencing on TCR alpha and beta repertoires from monozygotic twins, unrelated adults of various ages, and cord blood. Replicate twin experiments were performed at different times using different library preparation protocols to rule out contamination.

Only healthy Caucasian donors were included. Three pairs of female monozygotic twins, all aged roughly 18 to 29 years, made up the twin cohort. The RNA used for TCR libraries was isolated from peripheral blood mononuclear cells. The library was generated by 5' RACE. TCRdb lists the instrument as Illumina HiSeq 2000. Template switching introduced a universal primer binding site; the final cDNA contained a unique molecular identifier, enabling accurate counting of TCR cDNA molecules. Specific primers in the conserved constant-segment region were used to synthesize first-strand cDNA for TCR alpha and beta chains. To control for contamination, each cDNA library was double barcoded with a SMART-Mk sample barcode plus Illumina barcodes. TruSeq adapter sequences and Illumina sample barcodes were added in two successive PCR steps. The Illumina HiSeq platform was used with custom primers to sequence TCR alpha and beta cDNA libraries. From the authors' description of their analysis: MiGEC was used to process raw reads and extract unique molecular identifiers, and MiXCR was used to find CDR3 positions. Recombination models were inferred per individual with the repgenHMM and IGoR tools using an EM algorithm. Shared clonotypes were analyzed with the tcR package in R, and sharing was normalized by the product of cloneset sizes. Out-of-frame nonproductive sequences were analyzed to study raw recombination free of thymic and clonal selection effects. TCRdb reprocessed the public reads (quality trimming at Q25 with fastp, clone calling with MiXCR) and kept in-frame beta chains. CDR3 protein duplicates are merged, each entry listing the most common genes and DNA. V and J calls and clone size were set by TCRdb, not the authors. Across this sample there are hundreds of thousands of distinct CDR3 sequences, with 9% to 15% seen only once. The top ten constitute around 1.6% of the sample.

What the work shows at the level of the full study, not this receptor alone: Out-of-frame TCR alpha sequences shared between twins showed an excess of low generation-probability sequences compared with coincidental sharing between unrelated individuals. In monozygotic twins, out-of-frame TCR alpha sharing was systematically underestimated by recombination models, although the models agreed with sharing between unrelated individuals. Because the same donors could not be followed over many years, the conclusions depended on cross-sectional statistical analysis. Fewer insertions were carried by abundant cord blood beta clonotypes, a similar but weaker trend appeared in young adult naive repertoires, and no such trend appeared in memory repertoires. A weaker excess of twin sharing was found in beta out-of-frame sequences because the signal-to-noise ratio was lowered by fewer shared sequences. Zero-insertion analyses could be partly confounded by invariant T cells such as MAIT and iNKT, though diverse VJ usage argued against such confounding for most clonotypes.

Reading the germline V gene gives CDR1 MNHEY and CDR2 SVGAGI. A distance of 9 bases separates the germline ends of V and J, which lose 2 bases and 0 bases respectively. The CDR3 numbers 15 residues from cysteine through phenylalanine. Just CDR3 DNA is preserved here, 45 bases in frame from base 1. Another study also made use of these data, one on yellow fever vaccine responses in identical twins. The second study also describes: According to the authors, in identical twins the way T cells responded to vaccination appeared partly convergent and partly personalized. In the study, vaccine-responding T cell clones were precisely tracked in identical twins.

Sequencing was carried out using PBMCs. This receptor was identified in a young woman in good health. The V and J segments used are TRBV6-5 and TRBJ2-3; TRBD2 is possibly the D segment (5 matching bases). The nucleotides are TGTGCCAGCAGTTACCAGGCGGGTAGCACAGATACGCAGTATTTT. It codes for CASSYQAGSTDTQYF.